These 24 T cell receptor beta chains share one sample of origin, sequenced in a study of blood T cell repertoires in COVID-19. Assay: immunoSEQ multiplex PCR; the TCRdb copy retains only in-frame clones and omits some. The sample lists about 100,000 clones, around 90% occurring once. What was sequenced was peripheral blood. Receptors originate from a young man with acute or convalescent COVID-19.

Concerning this clone: One end of the junction does not line up with germline, which may come from a read error. The V call is TRBV12-3 or TRBV12-4, the J call TRBJ1-1; perhaps TRBD1 as D (5 bases). This CDR3 contains 13 residues. The DNA of the CDR3 is TGTGTCAGCAGTTTGGGGGGTAACACTGAAGCTTTCTTT. Translated, it gives CVSSLGGNTEAFF.

This rearrangement joins TRBV5-8 to TRBJ1-1, with unresolved D. Germline V gene lookup returns CDR1 SGHTS and CDR2 YDEGEE. The CDR3 extends over 13 amino acids. Trimming cost V 4 bases and J 4 bases, with 11 bases left between them. DNA of the CDR3: TGTGCCAGCAGCACCACTCGATCCACTGAAGCTTTCTTT. Protein: CASSTTRSTEAFF.

This chain connects TRBV9 to TRBJ2-2; 14 bases fit TRBD2. V shed 4 bases and J 5 bases; nucleotides not matched to a gene: 7. Per germline, CDR1 SGDLS and CDR2 YYNGEE. CDR3 length: 17 residues. The CDR3 nucleotides read TGTGCCAGCAGCTCGGGACTAGCGGGAGTTTGGACCGGGGAGCTGTTTTTT. Amino acid sequence: CASSSGLAGVWTGELFF. Full variable domain (missing parts from reference TRBV9 and TRBJ2-2): DSGVTQTPKHLITATGQRVTLRCSPRSGDLSVYWYQQSLDQGLQFLIQYYNGEERAKGNILERFSAQQFPDLHSELNLSSLELGDSALYFCASSSGLAGVWTGELFFGEGSRLTVL.

The chain carries TRBV11-2 and TRBJ2-7; no definite D call. This CDR3 is built from 13 residues. Germline CDR1 is SGHAT and CDR2 is FQNNGV. V was clipped by 4 bases and J by 0 bases, with 7 bases between them. The DNA of the CDR3 is TGTGCCAGCAGCTCCTTTCCCTCCTACGAGCAGTACTTC. Translating it yields CASSSFPSYEQYF.

The chain recombines TRBV19 with TRBJ2-7, with a weak D call TRBD1 (6 bases). CDR1 and CDR2 from the germline V gene are LNHDA and SQIVND (reference sequence). The CDR3 is made up of 14 amino acids. The germline V and J ends were trimmed by 4 bases and 2 bases, with 12 bases remaining between them. CDR3 sequence: CASSKAGEPYEQYF. The DNA for the CDR3 is TGTGCCAGTAGTAAGGCAGGGGAGCCCTACGAGCAGTACTTC.

As regards this clone: Other DNA sequences within the sample encode an identical CDR3. The chain recombines TRBV11-2 with TRBJ1-3, with D hard to call. Germline CDR1 is SGHAT and CDR2 is FQNNGV. The CDR3 covers 13 residues. The ends were cut back, 3 bases at V and 4 bases at J, with 7 bases in the middle. CDR3 bases: TGTGCCAGCAGCTTTGTAGCCGGAAACACCATATATTTT. Encoded protein: CASSFVAGNTIYF.

The chain has TRBV14 and TRBJ1-1; TRBD1 matches 8 bases. The CDR3 spans 16 residues. The V segment lost 2 bases and the J segment 7 bases; nucleotides outside the gene matches: 12. From germline, CDR1 is SGHDN and CDR2 FVKESK. CDR3 in DNA: TGTGCCAGCAGCCAACGGAGGATGACAGGGGACGGTGAAGCTTTCTTT. It codes for CASSQRRMTGDGEAFF.

V and J are TRBV12-5 and TRBJ2-7; 15 bases match TRBD2. This CDR3 is built from 15 residues. V lost 5 bases and J lost 5; bases outside the gene matches: 4. Germline V gene lookup returns CDR1 LGHNT and CDR2 FRNRAP. The CDR3 DNA is TGTGCTAGTGGTGGCGGGACTAGCGGGAGGAACGAGCAGTACTTC. It yields the protein CASGGGTSGRNEQYF.

The gene calls are TRBV5-1 and TRBJ1-3, with 7 positions matching TRBD1. This CDR3 is 15 amino acids long. In germline, CDR1 is SGHRS, CDR2 YFSETQ. Trimming at V came to 5 bases and at J to 0 bases, leaving 5 bases not matched to a gene. CDR3 coding DNA: TGCGCCAGCAGTGAGGACAGGTTCTCTGGAAACACCATATATTTT. Translation gives CASSEDRFSGNTIYF.

This sequence joins TRBV19 and TRBJ2-7; TRBD2 matches 15 bases. Germline values: CDR1 LNHDA, CDR2 SQIVND (reference sequence). The CDR3 is made up of 15 amino acids. The ends lost 7 bases at V and 5 bases at J; junction bases unmatched: 6. The CDR3 region has the DNA TGTGCCAGTAATCGAGGACTAGCGGGAGGGCACGAGCAGTACTTC. It yields the protein CASNRGLAGGHEQYF. Combining the CDR3 with reference TRBV19 and TRBJ2-7 gives the whole variable domain DGGITQSPKYLFRKEGQNVTLSCEQNLNHDAMYWYRQDPGQGLRLIYYSQIVNDFQKGDIAEGYSVSREKKESFPLTVTSAQKNPTAFYLCASNRGLAGGHEQYFGPGTRLTVT.

The chain couples TRBV27 to TRBJ1-2; D might be TRBD1 (6 bases). The V and J ends lost 6 bases and 8 bases respectively, with 19 bases between them. This CDR3 is built from 14 residues. Germline V gives CDR1 MNHEY, CDR2 SMNVEV (reference sequence). The CDR3 DNA is TGTGCCAGCAGACTAGAGGGGGGGGCTAGAGGCTACACCTTC. It encodes CASRLEGGARGYTF.

The genes are TRBV2 and TRBJ2-5, with D possibly being TRBD2 (7 bases). The CDR3 extends over 13 amino acids. The germline V gene has CDR1 SNHLY and CDR2 FYNNEI. The CDR3 loop reads CGTQAGAKETQYF. CDR3 sequence (DNA): TGTGGTACTCAGGCGGGGGCTAAAGAGACCCAGTACTTC.

Only one count was recorded for this clone. The chain is built from TRBV15 and TRBJ2-3; weak D call: TRBD1 (5 bases). Germline-derived CDR1 and CDR2 are LNHNV and YYDKDF (reference sequence). The V and J ends lost 4 bases and 2 bases respectively, with 13 bases between them. This CDR3 is built from 15 residues. CDR3 coding DNA: TGTGCCACCAGCACTGGGGCAGGCTTCACAGATACGCAGTATTTT. This gives the protein CATSTGAGFTDTQYF.

The chain is built from TRBV7-9 and TRBJ1-5; a possible D gene is TRBD1 (5 bases). CDR1 is SEHNR, CDR2 FQNEAQ, per germline (reference sequence). This CDR3 comprises 14 residues. V was cut by 4 bases and J by 5 bases, with 12 bases left in between. The CDR3 DNA follows: TGTGCCAGCAGCTACCCAGGGTTGGATCAGCCCCAGCATTTT. This codes for CASSYPGLDQPQHF.

This clone appeared a single time. Within the sample, other DNA sequences also encode this same CDR3. The J gene is TRBJ2-5, the V gene TRBV9, with TRBD2 matching over 7 bases. The trim removed 0 bases at V and 3 bases at J, leaving 2 bases unmatched. CDR1 and CDR2 from the germline V gene are SGDLS and YYNGEE. The CDR3 is 14 residues long. As DNA, the CDR3 is TGTGCCAGCAGCGTAGGCCTAGCGGAAGAGACCCAGTACTTC. Its translation: CASSVGLAEETQYF.

The gene calls are TRBV9 and TRBJ1-2, with D unclear. CDR1 is SGDLS and CDR2 is YYNGEE in the germline V gene. The length of the CDR3 is 13 residues. V dropped 3 bases and J dropped 6 bases, with 12 bases sitting between them. This CDR3 reads CASSDTGGDGYTF. The CDR3 DNA sequence: TGTGCCAGCAGCGACACGGGCGGGGATGGCTACACCTTC.

The chain recombines TRBV5-6 with TRBJ2-6; possible D gene TRBD1, 5 bases. Germline V gene data show CDR1 as SGHDT and CDR2 as YYEEEE. The CDR3 has 12 amino acids. Trimming took 4 bases from V and 11 from J, leaving 10 bases between them. Written as DNA, the CDR3 is TGTGCCAGCAGCCGACAGAGTTACGTCCTGACTTTC. This sequence encodes CASSRQSYVLTF.

The CDR3 reads CASSQGGRLAGYNEQFF. DNA of the CDR3: TGTGCCAGCAGCCAAGGGGGGAGACTAGCGGGTTACAATGAGCAGTTCTTC. The V call is TRBV4-2, the J call TRBJ2-1; 10 bases are a match to TRBD2. Trimming removed 1 base from V and 4 bases from J; junction bases left unmatched: 7. The CDR3 contains 17 residues. Germline V gene data show CDR1 as LGHNA and CDR2 as YNFKEQ.

The chain joins TRBV5-1 to TRBJ2-3, with a tentative D call TRBD1 (6 bases). The CDR3 contains 15 residues. The V gene's germline CDR1 is SGHRS and CDR2 YFSETQ. Deletions cut 4 bases from V and 2 bases from J, with 14 bases between. CDR3 DNA: TGCGCCAGCAGCCAGACAGGTCTGGACACAGATACGCAGTATTTT. Amino acids: CASSQTGLDTDTQYF.

The rearrangement links TRBV11-2 to TRBJ1-2, with 7 bases matching TRBD1. This CDR3 spans 14 amino acids. Germline loops: CDR1 SGHAT, CDR2 FQNNGV. V trimming: 2 bases; J trimming: 5 bases; junction bases outside the gene matches: 5. The CDR3 region is CASSLWQGGYGYTF. DNA for the CDR3: TGTGCCAGCAGCTTATGGCAGGGGGGTTATGGCTACACCTTC. Using reference TRBV11-2 and TRBJ1-2 for the parts outside the CDR3, the full variable domain is EAGVAQSPRYKIIEKRQSVAFWCNPISGHATLYWYQQILGQGPKLLIQFQNNGVVDDSQLPKDRFSAERLKGVDSTLKIQPAKLEDSAVYLCASSLWQGGYGYTFGSGTRLTVV.

CDR3 nucleotide sequence: TGTGCCAGTAGGGACACAGGGTTAAAAGCTGGGGCCAACGTCCTGACTTTC. Amino acids: CASRDTGLKAGANVLTF. The rearrangement links TRBV19 to TRBJ2-6; D possibly corresponds to TRBD1 (6 bases). This CDR3 is 17 amino acids long. V lost 6 bases, J lost 2 bases, and 17 bases lay in between. Germline lookup yields CDR1 LNHDA and CDR2 SQIVND (reference sequence).

The chain links TRBV5-4 to TRBJ2-5; weak D call: TRBD1 (5 bases). This CDR3 has 15 amino acids. V gave up 1 base and J gave up 2 bases, with 12 bases separating them. The V gene's germline CDR1 is SGHNT and CDR2 YYREEE (reference sequence). The CDR3 region has the DNA TGTGCCAGCAGCTTGAAACAGGCCTCACAAGAGACCCAGTACTTC. Translated, it gives CASSLKQASQETQYF. The full variable domain, with the rest looked up from reference TRBV5-4 and TRBJ2-5, is ETGVTQSPTHLIKTRGQQVTLRCSSQSGHNTVSWYQQALGQGPQFIFQYYREEENGRGNFPPRFSGLQFPNYSSELNVNALELDDSALYLCASSLKQASQETQYFGPGTRLLVL.

The CDR3 here is CASSQGRQPQHF. CDR3 DNA sequence: TGTGCCAGCAGCCAAGGCAGGCAGCCCCAGCATTTT. This chain connects TRBV3-1 (or the pseudogene TRBV3-2) to TRBJ1-5, with D uncertain. V was clipped by 1 base and J by 7 bases, with 5 bases between them. The CDR3 sequence is 12 residues long. Germline lookup yields CDR1 LGHDT and CDR2 YNNKEL (reference sequence).

V usage is TRBV4-2 and J usage is TRBJ1-2; possible D gene TRBD1, 5 bases. CDR3 length: 15 residues. The germline V and J ends were trimmed by 1 base and 2 bases, with 11 bases remaining between them. Germline CDR1 is LGHNA and CDR2 is YNFKEQ. CDR3 protein: CASSQGVRENYGYTF. The DNA of the CDR3 is TGTGCCAGCAGCCAAGGTGTCAGGGAAAACTATGGCTACACCTTC.